The 14 T cell receptor beta chains reported below all come from one sample, sequenced in a study of response to subunit inactivated influenza vaccine. TCRdb re-called the RT-PCR reads through MiXCR, storing one row per CDR3 protein. The sample shows some 500,000 distinct CDR3 sequences, about 25% of them seen only once. This sample comprised CD4+ T cells sorted from PBMCs, obtained approximately 5 days after vaccination. The receptors come from a man aged 50 to 59 who received an inactivated influenza vaccine.

This rearrangement joins TRBV20-1 to TRBJ2-1, with TRBD2 matching over 12 bases. CDR1 DFQATT and CDR2 SNEGSKA come from the germline V gene (reference sequence). After removal of 1 base from V and 2 bases from J, the junction contained 3 bases not matched to a gene. CDR3 length equals 16 residues. The CDR3 sequence is CSARATSGRTYNEQFF. The CDR3 bases are TGCAGTGCTAGAGCTACTAGCGGGAGGACCTACAATGAGCAGTTCTTC.

This sequence joins TRBV5-1 and TRBJ2-5; 11 bases align to TRBD2. Germline CDR1 is SGHRS and CDR2 is YFSETQ. The CDR3 is made up of 15 amino acids. With V trimmed by 4 bases and J by 4 bases, 6 bases remained unmatched. CDR3 sequence (DNA): TGCGCCAGCAGCCCCCAAACTAGCGGGGGAGAGACCCAGTACTTC. As protein: CASSPQTSGGETQYF.

The V and J genes are TRBV28 and TRBJ2-1; TRBD2 matches 13 bases. Per the germline V gene, CDR1 is MDHEN and CDR2 is SYDVKM. The CDR3 sequence is 18 residues long. Unmatched junction bases numbered 12, after V lost 5 bases and J lost 5 bases. The CDR3 here is CASSPFSLAGGPNNEQFF. CDR3 coding DNA: TGTGCCAGCAGTCCGTTTTCACTAGCGGGGGGGCCAAACAATGAGCAGTTCTTC.

J is TRBJ2-3 and V is TRBV20-1; 8 positions match TRBD2. Germline CDR1 and CDR2: DFQATT and SNEGSKA (reference sequence). The CDR3 contains 15 residues. Trimming removed 0 bases from V and 0 bases from J; junction bases left unmatched: 2. CDR3: CSARDKRGSTDTQYF. CDR3 DNA sequence: TGCAGTGCTAGAGATAAGCGGGGGAGCACAGATACGCAGTATTTT.

This chain uses TRBV6-1 with TRBJ1-1; 10 bases fit TRBD1. V gave up 3 bases and J gave up 3 bases; unmatched junction bases: 4. This CDR3 region has 15 residues. CDR1 and CDR2 (germline): MNHNS, SASEGT. The CDR3, as DNA: TGTGCCAGCAGTGAGGGACAGGGGCGTCACACTGAAGCTTTCTTT. Residues: CASSEGQGRHTEAFF.

The gene calls are TRBV3-1 and TRBJ2-7, with 9 bases identical to TRBD1. The CDR3 sequence is 14 residues long. Germline CDR1 and CDR2: LGHDT and YNNKEL (reference sequence). V shed 7 bases, J shed 6 bases, and the junction held 10 bases outside the gene matches. Here the CDR3 DNA reads TGTGCCAGCACCCTTGGGACAGGGCGCTCCGAGCAGTACTTC. Encoded protein: CASTLGTGRSEQYF.

This clonotype came up a few times. The chain carries TRBV3-1 and TRBJ2-1; TRBD2 aligns across 13 bases. Losses at the gene ends were 6 bases for V and 6 bases for J; bases not matched to a gene: 2. The length of the CDR3 is 14 residues. Germline CDR1 reads LGHDT; CDR2 reads YNNKEL (reference sequence). This CDR3 is CASSWTSGSNEQFF. The CDR3 region has the DNA TGTGCCAGCAGTTGGACTAGCGGGAGCAATGAGCAGTTCTTC.

This clonotype was counted a few times. This chain joins TRBV15 and TRBJ1-4; D ambiguous. Trimming took off 0 bases at V and 5 bases at J, with 13 bases between the two ends. Germline CDR1 reads LNHNV; CDR2 reads YYDKDF (reference sequence). The CDR3 contains 16 residues. The CDR3 sequence: CATSRDIGRRNEKLFF. In nucleotides, the CDR3 is TGTGCCACCAGCAGAGATATTGGGCGTCGGAATGAAAAACTGTTTTTT.

There are many counts of this clonotype. Germline and junction disagree at one end, which may indicate a read error. The chain employs TRBV12-3 or TRBV12-4 and TRBJ1-2, with no clear D. CDR3 length: 13 residues. In DNA form, the CDR3 reads TGTGCCAGCAGCTTAGGAGGGAACTATGGCTACACCTTC. Amino acids: CASSLGGNYGYTF.

This clonotype has just a few counts. J is TRBJ2-3 and V is TRBV4-2; 8 bases match TRBD2. The CDR3 totals 15 residues. V trimming: 3 bases; J trimming: 6 bases; junction bases outside the gene matches: 8. CDR1 and CDR2 from the germline V gene are LGHNA and YNFKEQ. The CDR3 nucleotides are TGTGCCAGCAGCCAGGTCGGGACTAGTGGGGATACGCAGTATTTT. This gives the protein CASSQVGTSGDTQYF.

This clonotype occurred a few times. The rearrangement joins TRBV7-8 to TRBJ2-2; 10 bases match TRBD2. CDR1 is SGHVS and CDR2 is FQNEAQ in the germline V gene. The ends lost 0 bases at V and 7 bases at J; junction bases unmatched: 5. The CDR3 consists of 16 residues. This CDR3 is CASSLALAGVNGELFF. The CDR3 coding sequence is TGTGCCAGCAGCTTAGCGCTAGCGGGAGTTAACGGGGAGCTGTTTTTT.

This clonotype showed up just a few times. The V call is TRBV7-3, the J call TRBJ2-1; a possible D gene is TRBD1 (5 bases). The ends were cut back, 3 bases at V and 5 bases at J, with 17 bases in the middle. CDR1 SGHTA and CDR2 FQGTGA come from the germline V gene. The CDR3 spans 16 residues. CDR3 sequence reads: CASSFFHRQGHNEQFF. The CDR3, as DNA: TGTGCCAGCAGCTTTTTCCACAGGCAGGGTCACAATGAGCAGTTCTTC.

The rearrangement uses TRBV12-3 or TRBV12-4 and TRBJ1-2, with D tentatively TRBD1 (5 bases). Trimming stripped 6 bases from V and 8 bases from J, with 19 bases between. This CDR3 has 14 residues. The CDR3 reads CASSLYRGGGGYTF. Written as DNA, the CDR3 is TGTGCCAGCAGCCTTTACCGGGGCGGGGGAGGCTACACCTTC.

The chain recombines TRBV10-3 with TRBJ2-7; TRBD2 matches 13 bases. There are 15 residues in the CDR3. The V and J ends lost 7 bases and 5 bases, in that order; junction bases with no gene match: 8. Germline-derived CDR1 and CDR2 are ENHRY and SYGVKD. CDR3 loop: CAITRTSGSINEQYF. The CDR3 nucleotides are TGTGCCATCACCCGGACTAGCGGGAGCATCAACGAGCAGTACTTC.